A single sample is the source of the 18 T cell receptor beta chains below, sequenced in a study of CD8+ T cells in alopecia areata. RNA, once extracted, was reverse transcribed into cDNA for use as the sequencing template. The repertoire was sequenced with immunoSEQ multiplex PCR; TCRdb's copy has only in-frame clones and lacks some. Counted here are more than 150,000 clones, about half occurring once; the ten biggest clones make up 10%. The treatment was: oral pan-JAK inhibitor, 5-10 mg twice daily. Sequencing used CD8+ T cells sorted from blood, obtained around week 54, from a patient treated with tofacitinib. The receptors were gathered from a human donor with alopecia areata.

The rearrangement joins TRBV7-9 to TRBJ2-7; D is ambiguous. Trimming removed 1 base at V and 2 bases at J, with 6 bases between. The CDR3 is 13 amino acids. Germline CDR1 and CDR2: SEHNR and FQNEAQ (reference sequence). The CDR3 DNA reads TGTGCCAGCAGCTTAGTTCAGACCTACGAGCAGTACTTC. Encoded protein: CASSLVQTYEQYF.

The rearrangement uses TRBV5-1 and TRBJ1-2; TRBD1 agrees at 8 bases. V was pared by 0 bases and J by 2 bases, with 3 bases of the junction left unmatched. The CDR3 contains 15 residues. Germline V gives CDR1 SGHRS, CDR2 YFSETQ. The CDR3 region is CASSLETGANYGYTF. CDR3 sequence (DNA): TGCGCCAGCAGCTTGGAGACAGGGGCAAACTATGGCTACACCTTC.

The CDR3 reads CASSTPQSSYNEQFF. CDR3 sequence (DNA): TGCGCCAGCAGCACGCCGCAGAGCTCCTACAATGAGCAGTTCTTC. The gene calls are TRBV5-1 and TRBJ2-1; D is unresolved. This CDR3 spans 15 amino acids. The V gene's germline CDR1 is SGHRS and CDR2 YFSETQ. The ends were cut back, 4 bases at V and 0 bases at J, with 11 bases in the middle.

V usage is TRBV7-4 and J usage is TRBJ1-2; 9 positions agree with TRBD1. Germline V lookup: CDR1 SGHVT, CDR2 SQSDAQ. The CDR3 loop spans 15 amino acids. The trim removed 5 bases at V and 8 bases at J, leaving 12 bases unmatched. The CDR3 region is CASSQPGQGYLGYTF. CDR3 nucleotide sequence: TGTGCCAGCAGCCAGCCGGGACAGGGATACTTGGGCTACACCTTC. Drawing the rest from reference TRBV7-4 and TRBJ1-2, the complete variable domain is GAGVSQSPRYKVAKRGRDVALRCDSISGHVTLYWYRQTLGQGSEVLTYSQSDAQRDKSGRPSGRFSAERPERSVSTLKIQRTEQGDSAVYLCASSQPGQGYLGYTFGSGTRLTVV.

The V and J genes are TRBV10-3 and TRBJ1-2; unclear D gene. Per the germline V gene, CDR1 is ENHRY and CDR2 is SYGVKD. This CDR3 spans 12 amino acids. Trimming left V 4 bases short and J 4 bases short, with 7 bases between. CDR3 nucleotides: TGTGCCATCAGTGGTGTTTCCTATGGCTACACCTTC. Residues: CAISGVSYGYTF.

This sequence joins TRBV7-2 and TRBJ2-1; 8 positions match TRBD1. Unmatched junction bases numbered 5, after V lost 7 bases and J lost 9 bases. The CDR3 consists of 12 residues. Germline V lookup: CDR1 SGHTA, CDR2 FQGNSA. CDR3 nucleotides: TGTGCCAGCACCGTCGACAGGGGTGAGCAGTTCTTC. Protein: CASTVDRGEQFF.

The chain couples TRBV2 to TRBJ1-6, with D uncertain. This CDR3 contains 15 residues. V lost 7 bases and J 0 bases, leaving 10 bases between the germline ends. The V gene's germline CDR1 is SNHLY and CDR2 FYNNEI. DNA for the CDR3: TGTGCCAGCAACACCGGGGTCTCCTATAATTCACCCCTCCACTTT. Its protein product is CASNTGVSYNSPLHF.

The chain is built from TRBV2 and TRBJ2-5; D is undetermined. In germline, CDR1 is SNHLY, CDR2 FYNNEI. Deletions cut 5 bases from V and 4 bases from J, with 11 bases between. This CDR3 has 13 residues. In DNA, the CDR3 is TGTGCCAGCAGTTTAATAGCTACAGAGACCCAGTACTTC. Its translation is CASSLIATETQYF.

The genes are TRBV15 and TRBJ1-2, with 7 bases fitting TRBD1. CDR3 length: 12 residues. The V gene end was trimmed by 6 bases and the J gene end by 3 bases; junction bases not matched to a gene: 1. Germline-derived CDR1 and CDR2 are LNHNV and YYDKDF (reference sequence). CDR3 DNA sequence: TGTGCCACCAGGCAGGGGGACTATGGCTACACCTTC. Translating it yields CATRQGDYGYTF. Together with reference TRBV15 and TRBJ1-2, the CDR3 gives the full variable domain: DAMVIQNPRYQVTQFGKPVTLSCSQTLNHNVMYWYQQKSSQAPKLLFHYYDKDFNNEADTPDNFQSRRPNTSFCFLDIRSPGLGDTAMYLCATRQGDYGYTFGSGTRLTVV.

The rearrangement links TRBV12-5 to TRBJ2-5, with 9 bases fitting TRBD1. The CDR3 sequence is 17 residues long. Germline CDR1 is LGHNT and CDR2 is FRNRAP. V lost 4 bases to trimming and J lost 2 bases; unmatched junction nucleotides: 11. CDR3 nucleotides: TGTGCTAGTGGTTCCGTCCGAGGGACAGGGAAACAAGAGACCCAGTACTTC. Encoded protein: CASGSVRGTGKQETQYF.

This sequence joins TRBV13 and TRBJ1-2, with unresolved D. The CDR3 loop spans 14 amino acids. Germline V gene lookup returns CDR1 PRHDT and CDR2 FYEKMQ (reference sequence). V lost 1 base, J lost 6 bases, and 12 bases lay in between. The CDR3 here is CASSLEGGWDGYTF. The CDR3 nucleotides read TGTGCCAGCAGCTTAGAGGGCGGATGGGATGGCTACACCTTC.

The V call is TRBV29-1, the J call TRBJ1-3; D unclear. In germline, CDR1 is SQVTM, CDR2 ANQGSEA. Trimming removed 4 bases at V and 6 bases at J, with 7 bases between. This CDR3 region has 11 residues. Here the CDR3 DNA reads TGCAGCGTTGTTGCGGCAAACACCATATATTTT. It encodes CSVVAANTIYF.

V usage is TRBV30 and J usage is TRBJ2-2; 10 bases agree with TRBD1. V dropped 5 bases and J dropped 1; count of bases not matched to a gene: 1. The CDR3 runs to 14 residues. Germline CDR1 is GTSNPN and CDR2 is SVGIG (reference sequence). CDR3 sequence reads: CAWWDRGNTGELFF. The CDR3 nucleotides are TGTGCCTGGTGGGACAGGGGGAACACCGGGGAGCTGTTTTTT.

The chain joins TRBV29-1 to TRBJ2-2; 9 bases agree with TRBD1. This CDR3 contains 14 residues. The V gene's germline CDR1 is SQVTM and CDR2 ANQGSEA. V trimming: 4 bases; J trimming: 3 bases; junction bases outside the gene matches: 3. The CDR3 here is CSVGDREHTGELFF. In DNA form, the CDR3 reads TGCAGCGTTGGGGACAGGGAGCACACCGGGGAGCTGTTTTTT.

V usage is TRBV28 and J usage is TRBJ1-6; possibly TRBD1 for D (6 bases). The CDR3 spans 15 residues. V was cut by 6 bases and J by 9 bases, with 18 bases left in between. The germline V gene encodes CDR1 MDHEN and CDR2 SYDVKM. The CDR3 region is CASRHHQGFGSPLHF. The DNA of the CDR3 is TGTGCCAGCAGGCATCATCAGGGGTTTGGTTCACCCCTCCACTTT. The full variable domain, its missing parts supplied by reference TRBV28 and TRBJ1-6, is DVKVTQSSRYLVKRTGEKVFLECVQDMDHENMFWYRQDPGLGLRLIYFSYDVKMKEKGDIPEGYSVSREKKERFSLILESASTNQTSMYLCASRHHQGFGSPLHFGNGTRLTVT.

This clone has just a few counts. This chain connects TRBV27 to TRBJ1-2, with D possibly being TRBD1 (6 bases). Germline V gene data show CDR1 as MNHEY and CDR2 as SMNVEV (reference sequence). V lost 0 bases, J lost 3 bases, and 11 bases lay in between. The CDR3 length is 15 residues. The CDR3 coding sequence is TGTGCCAGCAGTTTATCAAACAGGGCTTACTATGGCTACACCTTC. This encodes CASSLSNRAYYGYTF.

The chain employs TRBV15 and TRBJ1-4; D remains unclear. Trimming pared 1 base from V and 8 bases from J, leaving 11 bases between. CDR1 and CDR2 from the germline V gene are LNHNV and YYDKDF (reference sequence). CDR3 length: 14 residues. This CDR3 is CATSRVRGREKLFF. As DNA, the CDR3 is TGTGCCACCAGCAGAGTCCGGGGTAGGGAAAAACTGTTTTTT.

The chain joins TRBV11-2 to TRBJ2-5, with 7 bases matching TRBD2. Germline CDR1 SGHAT, CDR2 FQNNGV. The CDR3 contains 14 residues. With 5 bases clipped from V and 1 base from J, the junction kept 4 bases outside the gene matches. The CDR3 region is CASSLTSLQETQYF. CDR3 bases: TGTGCCAGCAGCCTGACTAGCCTCCAAGAGACCCAGTACTTC.